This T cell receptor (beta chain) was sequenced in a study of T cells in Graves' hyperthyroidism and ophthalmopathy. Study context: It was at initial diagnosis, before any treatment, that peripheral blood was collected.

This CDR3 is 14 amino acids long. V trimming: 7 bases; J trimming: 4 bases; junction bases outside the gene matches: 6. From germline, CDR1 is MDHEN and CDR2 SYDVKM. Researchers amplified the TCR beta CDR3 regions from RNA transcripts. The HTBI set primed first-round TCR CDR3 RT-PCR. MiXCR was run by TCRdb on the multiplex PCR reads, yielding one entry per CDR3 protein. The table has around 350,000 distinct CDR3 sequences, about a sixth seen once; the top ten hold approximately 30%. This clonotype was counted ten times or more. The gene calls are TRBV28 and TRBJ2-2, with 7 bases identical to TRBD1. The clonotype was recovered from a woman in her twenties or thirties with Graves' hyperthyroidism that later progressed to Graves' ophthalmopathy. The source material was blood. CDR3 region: CASTRQGGTGELFF. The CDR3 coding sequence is TGTGCCAGCACCCGACAGGGTGGCACCGGGGAGCTGTTTTTT.